One sample yielded the 21 T cell receptor beta chains listed below, sequenced in a study of shared clonotypes between healthy human individuals. Data came from immunoSEQ multiplex PCR; TCRdb stores just in-frame clones and leaves some out. The sample records about 320,000 clones, about nine tenths being singletons. The sample comprised memory CD8+ T cells sorted from blood. Indicated subset: CD45RO+ cells pooled with CCR7-negative TemRA cells. These receptor sequences come from a man aged 18 to 30 in good health.

The chain recombines TRBV27 with TRBJ1-5; D call uncertain. Germline loops: CDR1 MNHEY, CDR2 SMNVEV (reference sequence). V was pared by 2 bases and J by 3 bases, with 8 bases between. The CDR3 spans 14 residues. CDR3 sequence: CASSLTLNNQPQHF. CDR3 sequence (DNA): TGTGCCAGCAGTTTAACCCTGAACAATCAGCCCCAGCATTTT.

The chain has TRBV30 and TRBJ2-2; D possibly uses TRBD1 or TRBD2 (5 bases each). This CDR3 region has 15 residues. CDR1 is GTSNPN, CDR2 SVGIG, per germline (reference sequence). V dropped 5 bases and J dropped 2 bases, with 15 bases sitting between them. Here the CDR3 reads CAWAPGAINTGELFF. CDR3 DNA: TGTGCCTGGGCTCCCGGGGCAATAAACACCGGGGAGCTGTTTTTT. The full variable domain, completed using reference TRBV30 and TRBJ2-2, is SQTIHQWPATLVQPVGSPLSLECTVEGTSNPNLYWYRQAAGRGLQLLFYSVGIGQISSEVPQNLSASRPQDRQFILSSKKLLLSDSGFYLCAWAPGAINTGELFFGEGSRLTVL.

The rearrangement uses TRBV14 and TRBJ1-1; D remains unclear. Germline V gene sequence: CDR1 SGHDN, CDR2 FVKESK. The CDR3 is 16 amino acids. Between the trimmed V and J ends, which lost 0 bases and 0 bases, there was a span of 11 bases. This CDR3 is CASSQDGFQLNTEAFF. In DNA form, the CDR3 reads TGTGCCAGCAGCCAAGATGGGTTTCAGTTGAACACTGAAGCTTTCTTT.

J is TRBJ1-2 and V is TRBV5-1; 8 positions agree with TRBD1. Germline assignment: CDR1 SGHRS and CDR2 YFSETQ. V gave up 2 bases and J gave up 8 bases; unmatched junction bases: 11. The CDR3 consists of 15 residues. The CDR3 DNA is TGCGCCAGCAGCTTTGAGACAGGGGACCTAAGCGGCTACACCTTC. It translates to CASSFETGDLSGYTF.

The chain carries TRBV7-4 and TRBJ1-4; unclear D gene. Trimming removed 5 bases at V and 7 bases at J, with 23 bases between. The CDR3 spans 17 residues. Germline V lookup: CDR1 SGHVT, CDR2 SQSDAQ. Written as DNA, the CDR3 is TGTGCCAGCAGCCCCGCACGCCTGAACTTCTTGGGTGAAAAACTGTTTTTT. This translates into CASSPARLNFLGEKLFF.

The rearrangement links TRBV5-5 to TRBJ1-6; TRBD1 matches at 8 bases. The trim removed 0 bases at V and 10 bases at J, leaving 6 bases unmatched. There are 15 residues in the CDR3. The germline gives CDR1 SGHKS, CDR2 YYEKEE (reference sequence). The CDR3 bases are TGTGCCAGCAGCTTGGAAGGACAGGGCTTCTCACCCCTCCACTTT. It specifies CASSLEGQGFSPLHF. Full variable domain (outside the CDR3, taken from reference TRBV5-5 and TRBJ1-6): DAGVTQSPTHLIKTRGQQVTLRCSPISGHKSVSWYQQVLGQGPQFIFQYYEKEERGRGNFPDRFSARQFPNYSSELNVNALLLGDSALYLCASSLEGQGFSPLHFGNGTRLTVT.

J is TRBJ2-7 and V is TRBV13, with 7 bases matching TRBD1. Germline V gene data show CDR1 as PRHDT and CDR2 as FYEKMQ (reference sequence). The junction had 7 bases not matched to a gene; V was cut back by 5 bases and J by 3 bases. The CDR3 contains 14 residues. The CDR3 spells CASSTGTVGYEQYF. The CDR3 nucleotides are TGTGCCAGCAGCACAGGGACAGTAGGCTACGAGCAGTACTTC.

This chain joins TRBV7-9 and TRBJ2-1; D gene uncertain. Germline CDR1 reads SEHNR; CDR2 reads FQNEAQ (reference sequence). Deletions cut 2 bases from V and 11 bases from J, with 7 bases between. The CDR3 has 11 amino acids. The CDR3 coding sequence is TGTGCCAGCAGCTTAAATGGCCAGCAGTTCTTC. This sequence encodes CASSLNGQQFF.

This rearrangement joins TRBV7-9 to TRBJ1-1; D is perhaps TRBD1 (5 bases). The CDR3 length is 15 residues. V dropped 1 base and J dropped 7 bases, with 16 bases sitting between them. The V gene's germline CDR1 is SEHNR and CDR2 FQNEAQ (reference sequence). CDR3 amino acids: CASSLVTGVYVEAFF. CDR3 sequence (DNA): TGTGCCAGCAGCTTAGTGACGGGGGTTTACGTTGAAGCTTTCTTT.

The chain joins TRBV7-9 to TRBJ1-3; 9 bases match TRBD1. With 4 bases clipped from V and 4 bases from J, the junction kept 8 bases outside the gene matches. Looked up from germline, CDR1 is SEHNR and CDR2 is FQNEAQ (reference sequence). The CDR3 runs 16 residues. The CDR3 spells CASSSGDRAPGNTIYF. The CDR3, as DNA: TGTGCCAGCAGCTCCGGGGACAGGGCGCCCGGAAACACCATATATTTT.

This chain links TRBV4-1 with TRBJ2-1, with D perhaps matching TRBD1 (5 bases). V dropped 4 bases and J dropped 7 bases, with 11 bases sitting between them. CDR1 is MGHRA, CDR2 YSYEKL, per germline. The CDR3 loop spans 13 amino acids. This chain's CDR3 is CASSRPGWNEQFF. The CDR3 nucleotides are TGCGCCAGCAGCCGGCCAGGGTGGAATGAGCAGTTCTTC.

V and J are TRBV6-6 and TRBJ2-4; the match to TRBD1 covers 8 bases. Germline V gene sequence: CDR1 MNHNY, CDR2 SVGAGI (reference sequence). The CDR3 contains 15 residues. J was trimmed by 4 bases and V by 2 bases; bases with no gene match: 4. Here the CDR3 reads CASSYRRTGKNIQYF. DNA for the CDR3: TGTGCCAGCAGTTACCGGCGGACAGGGAAAAACATTCAGTACTTC.

CDR3 amino acids: CASRPGNTEAFF. The CDR3, as DNA: TGTGCCAGCAGACCAGGGAACACTGAAGCTTTCTTT. J is TRBJ1-1 and V is TRBV13; D not certain. This CDR3 comprises 12 residues. Germline V gives CDR1 PRHDT, CDR2 FYEKMQ (reference sequence). The V and J ends lost 6 bases and 1 base respectively, with 6 bases between them.

The chain links TRBV21-1 to TRBJ2-7; the table's TRBD2 call for D was not verified on the DNA. TRBV21-1 is reported as a pseudogene. The CDR3 is 16 amino acids. CDR3 residues: CASSPGSLTSAYEQYF. The DNA of the CDR3 is TGTGCCAGCAGCCCCGGGAGCCTAACGTCTGCCTACGAGCAGTACTTC.

The V call is TRBV29-1, the J call TRBJ2-7, with 8 bases matching TRBD1. The CDR3 totals 13 residues. Per germline, CDR1 SQVTM and CDR2 ANQGSEA. V dropped 5 bases and J dropped 1; count of bases not matched to a gene: 4. The CDR3 reads CSVRTGSSYEQYF. CDR3 coding DNA: TGCAGCGTTCGGACAGGGTCTTCCTACGAGCAGTACTTC.

The genes are TRBV9 and TRBJ2-7, with 8 bases lining up with TRBD1. V lost 0 bases to trimming and J lost 2 bases; unmatched junction nucleotides: 4. CDR3 length: 15 residues. The germline CDR1 and CDR2 sequences are SGDLS and YYNGEE. The CDR3 DNA is TGTGCCAGCAGCGTAGGTGACAGGGGCGCCTACGAGCAGTACTTC. It yields the protein CASSVGDRGAYEQYF.

In this sample, this clone turned up a few times. The chain links TRBV27 to TRBJ2-7, with D tentatively TRBD1 or TRBD2 (5 bases each). The V end was cut by 6 bases, the J end by 0 bases, with 18 bases between. This CDR3 is built from 16 residues. Germline V gene sequence: CDR1 MNHEY, CDR2 SMNVEV (reference sequence). CDR3 nucleotide sequence: TGTGCCAGCAGCTCGTTTGGGGCGGGCCTCTCCTACGAGCAGTACTTC. As protein: CASSSFGAGLSYEQYF.

The chain combines TRBV10-3 with TRBJ1-4; unclear D gene. Trimming removed 4 bases at V and 7 bases at J, with 16 bases between. CDR3 length equals 15 residues. Germline CDR1 ENHRY, CDR2 SYGVKD. The CDR3 bases are TGTGCCATCAGTGTTAACGGAGCAGAGAGTGAAAAACTGTTTTTT. Translation gives CAISVNGAESEKLFF.

The chain is built from TRBV7-2 and TRBJ2-3; a weak D match, TRBD2 (6 bases). Germline loops: CDR1 SGHTA, CDR2 FQGNSA. The CDR3 extends over 16 amino acids. Trimming stripped 3 bases from V and 8 bases from J, with 21 bases between. CDR3 DNA sequence: TGTGCCAGCAGCTTCTTGGGGGGAAGGACATATGGTACGCAGTATTTT. Encoded protein: CASSFLGGRTYGTQYF.

The genes are TRBV27 and TRBJ1-5; D gene uncertain. CDR1 is MNHEY, CDR2 SMNVEV, per germline (reference sequence). The CDR3 consists of 16 residues. V lost 5 bases and J 0 bases, leaving 14 bases between the germline ends. The CDR3 nucleotides are TGTGCCAGCAGTCCAAACCTTCGCGGTAGCAATCAGCCCCAGCATTTT. This codes for CASSPNLRGSNQPQHF.

There are many counts of this clone. The rearrangement links TRBV30 to TRBJ2-7; 10 bases fit TRBD1. The V and J ends lost 5 bases and 0 bases, in that order; junction bases with no gene match: 7. Germline CDR1 and CDR2: GTSNPN and SVGIG (reference sequence). This CDR3 is 15 amino acids long. In DNA form, the CDR3 reads TGTGCCTGGGAAACCGGGACAGGGGACTCCTACGAGCAGTACTTC. It encodes CAWETGTGDSYEQYF.